The 22 T cell receptor beta chains below were found in one sample sequenced in a study of identical twins. TCRdb redid the calling of the 5' RACE reads with MiXCR, one entry per CDR3 protein. The table records hundreds of thousands of distinct CDR3 sequences, around a sixth of them present only once. The same data also went into a second study, on T cells expressing NK-cell markers.

Specimen: PBMCs. These receptors all come from a woman in her late teens or twenties in good health.

The genes are TRBV20-1 and TRBJ2-2; D is unclear. V was pared by 5 bases and J by 4 bases, with 11 bases between. The germline V gene encodes CDR1 DFQATT and CDR2 SNEGSKA (reference sequence). The CDR3 covers 13 residues. The CDR3: CSAVLALTGELFF. Written as DNA, the CDR3 is TGCAGTGCTGTGTTAGCCCTCACCGGGGAGCTGTTTTTT.

The chain recombines TRBV3-1 with TRBJ1-6; the match to TRBD1 covers 7 bases. CDR1 and CDR2 from the germline V gene are LGHDT and YNNKEL (reference sequence). The CDR3 runs 16 residues. The ends lost 2 bases at V and 7 bases at J; junction bases unmatched: 8. As DNA, the CDR3 is TGTGCCAGCAGCCAAAGAGGAGGGGGCGAGAATTCACCCCTCCACTTT. Translation: CASSQRGGGENSPLHF. The whole variable domain, filled in from reference TRBV3-1 and TRBJ1-6, reads DTAVSQTPKYLVTQMGNDKSIKCEQNLGHDTMYWYKQDSKKFLKIMFSYNNKELIINETVPNRFSPKSPDKAHLNLHINSLELGDSAVYFCASSQRGGGENSPLHFGNGTRLTVT.

CDR3 region: CSARVGGGSETQYF. The CDR3 DNA sequence: TGCAGTGCTAGAGTGGGCGGGGGTTCGGAGACCCAGTACTTC. The gene calls are TRBV20-1 and TRBJ2-5, with 7 bases fitting TRBD2. Germline lookup yields CDR1 DFQATT and CDR2 SNEGSKA (reference sequence). Germline trimming cut 1 base from V and 5 bases from J; bases unmatched to any gene: 7. This CDR3 spans 14 amino acids.

The chain is built from TRBV10-1 and TRBJ2-7; tentatively, D is TRBD2 (5 bases). V lost 4 bases and J 2 bases, leaving 9 bases between the germline ends. The germline V gene encodes CDR1 WNHNN and CDR2 SYGVQD (reference sequence). This CDR3 has 13 residues. The CDR3 spells CASSAAGPYEQYF. In DNA form, the CDR3 reads TGCGCCAGCAGTGCGGCGGGCCCCTACGAGCAGTACTTC.

The chain uses TRBV7-9 and TRBJ2-2; TRBD1 aligns across 7 bases. CDR1 is SEHNR, CDR2 FQNEAQ, per germline (reference sequence). The trim removed 5 bases at V and 5 bases at J, leaving 8 bases unmatched. CDR3 length equals 15 residues. CDR3 region: CASSRFTGETGELFF. CDR3 nucleotide sequence: TGTGCCAGCAGCCGATTCACAGGGGAGACCGGGGAGCTGTTTTTT.

V and J are TRBV20-1 and TRBJ2-3; no definite D call. The germline V and J ends were trimmed by 3 bases and 2 bases, with 15 bases remaining between them. Germline values: CDR1 DFQATT, CDR2 SNEGSKA (reference sequence). The CDR3 length is 15 residues. The DNA of the CDR3 is TGCAGTGCTAGCTTGTCTGACCGAGCCACAGATACGCAGTATTTT. Translation: CSASLSDRATDTQYF.

The gene calls are TRBV28 and TRBJ2-7, with 7 bases that match TRBD2. The trim removed 7 bases at V and 3 bases at J, leaving 6 bases unmatched. Germline CDR1 and CDR2: MDHEN and SYDVKM. The CDR3 totals 13 residues. The CDR3 is CASTLSGGYEQYF. The CDR3 region has the DNA TGTGCCAGCACCCTTTCGGGGGGCTACGAGCAGTACTTC.

Only a few counts were recorded for this clonotype. The J gene is TRBJ1-1, the V gene TRBV7-8; D is unresolved. CDR1 and CDR2 (germline): SGHVS, FQNEAQ. V was clipped by 4 bases and J by 0 bases, with 12 bases between them. This CDR3 region has 15 residues. For the CDR3, the DNA is TGTGCCAGCAGCTGGGGTGAGGGAATGAACACTGAAGCTTTCTTT. Residues: CASSWGEGMNTEAFF.

V gene TRBV12-3 or TRBV12-4 combines with J gene TRBJ2-2; 10 nucleotides line up with TRBD1. There are 16 residues in the CDR3. After removal of 5 bases from V and 5 bases from J, the junction contained 8 bases not matched to a gene. The CDR3 DNA follows: TGTGCCAGCAGTGGAAGACAGGGGGCGCGAACCGGGGAGCTGTTTTTT. Protein product: CASSGRQGARTGELFF.

A few counts support this clonotype. The genes are TRBV4-3 and TRBJ2-7, with D perhaps matching TRBD2 (6 bases). This CDR3 has 14 residues. Germline V gives CDR1 LGHNA, CDR2 YSLEER. The germline V and J ends were trimmed by 5 bases and 2 bases, with 13 bases remaining between them. CDR3 bases: TGCGCCAGCAGCTCCTTCGCGGGACCCTACGAGCAGTACTTC. Translating gives CASSSFAGPYEQYF.

At least ten counts were recorded for this clonotype. This chain joins TRBV12-3 or TRBV12-4 and TRBJ1-4; 10 nucleotides match TRBD1. The trim removed 5 bases at V and 7 bases at J, leaving 4 bases unmatched. The CDR3 extends over 14 amino acids. The CDR3 nucleotides are TGTGCCAGCAGTCTTGGGACAGGGGTTGAAAAACTGTTTTTT. It is translated as CASSLGTGVEKLFF.

This clonotype appeared many times. The rearrangement joins TRBV13 to TRBJ2-2; the D is unclear. This CDR3 has 15 residues. The ends were cut back, 5 bases at V and 0 bases at J, with 10 bases in the middle. Germline V gene lookup returns CDR1 PRHDT and CDR2 FYEKMQ (reference sequence). The CDR3 reads CASSLPQANTGELFF. The CDR3 DNA reads TGTGCCAGCAGCCTGCCGCAAGCGAACACCGGGGAGCTGTTTTTT.

The rearrangement links TRBV20-1 to TRBJ1-1; 9 bases map to TRBD1. V lost 5 bases to trimming and J lost 8 bases; unmatched junction nucleotides: 15. The germline CDR1 and CDR2 sequences are DFQATT and SNEGSKA (reference sequence). There are 15 residues in the CDR3. CDR3 sequence: CSALRGGRGQGEAFF. As DNA, the CDR3 is TGCAGTGCTTTACGAGGGGGACGAGGACAGGGGGAAGCTTTCTTT.

This clonotype was observed at least ten times. The rearrangement links TRBV12-3 or TRBV12-4 to TRBJ2-3; weak D call: TRBD1 (5 bases). This CDR3 is 15 amino acids long. Deletions cut 6 bases from V and 0 bases from J, with 13 bases between. CDR3 coding DNA: TGTGCCAGCAGCCCCAGGGCCGCTAGCACAGATACGCAGTATTTT. Amino acid sequence: CASSPRAASTDTQYF.

This clonotype showed up many times. The V and J genes are TRBV7-2 and TRBJ1-1, with 7 nucleotides matching TRBD1. With 5 bases clipped from V and 4 bases from J, the junction kept 4 bases outside the gene matches. CDR3 length: 13 amino acids. Germline-derived CDR1 and CDR2 are SGHTA and FQGNSA. CDR3 protein: CASSPGGATEAFF. The CDR3, as DNA: TGTGCCAGCAGCCCAGGGGGGGCCACTGAAGCTTTCTTT.

This clonotype was picked up a small number of times. V gene TRBV9 combines with J gene TRBJ2-1, with D hard to call. V lost 3 bases to trimming and J lost 8 bases, with 18 bases between them. The CDR3 has 15 amino acids. Per the germline V gene, CDR1 is SGDLS and CDR2 is YYNGEE. The CDR3 region is CASSGGLLSYDEQFF. CDR3 bases: TGTGCCAGCAGCGGTGGGTTATTAAGTTACGATGAGCAGTTCTTC.

This rearrangement joins TRBV5-6 to TRBJ1-2; a weak D match, TRBD1 (6 bases). The CDR3 spans 16 residues. V lost 4 bases and J 6 bases, leaving 22 bases between the germline ends. Germline V gene lookup returns CDR1 SGHDT and CDR2 YYEEEE. The CDR3 protein is CASSPSVTGSFDGYTF. CDR3 coding DNA: TGTGCCAGCAGCCCTTCCGTTACAGGGTCATTTGATGGCTACACCTTC.

The chain employs TRBV5-1 and TRBJ2-6, with D perhaps TRBD1 (6 bases). With 9 bases removed from V and 4 bases from J, the gap between germline ends came to 11 bases. The germline gives CDR1 SGHRS, CDR2 YFSETQ. CDR3 size: 13 residues. For the CDR3, the DNA is TGCGCCACCAGGGGTTTCGGGGCCAACGTCCTGACTTTC. Amino acid sequence: CATRGFGANVLTF.

This clonotype was found a few times. This rearrangement joins TRBV12-3 or TRBV12-4 to TRBJ2-2; D is perhaps TRBD2 (5 bases). Trimming took 2 bases from V and 5 from J, leaving 12 bases between them. The CDR3 loop spans 15 amino acids. CDR3 nucleotide sequence: TGTGCCAGCAGTTTAAGGCGGGCAGGAACCGGGGAGCTGTTTTTT. Encoded protein: CASSLRRAGTGELFF.

V gene TRBV12-3 or TRBV12-4 combines with J gene TRBJ2-2; 10 nucleotides match TRBD2. V lost 5 bases and J lost 4; bases outside the gene matches: 4. This CDR3 region has 15 residues. The CDR3: CASSRLAGTTGELFF. CDR3 bases: TGTGCCAGCAGTCGACTAGCGGGTACCACCGGGGAGCTGTTTTTT.

The V gene is TRBV6-6, the J gene TRBJ1-4; D not resolved. Deletions cut 8 bases from V and 4 bases from J, with 11 bases between. This CDR3 region has 13 residues. Germline CDR1 reads MNHNY; CDR2 reads SVGAGI (reference sequence). DNA of the CDR3: TGTGCCAGCCTCCGTTCTGGTAATGAAAAACTGTTTTTT. It specifies CASLRSGNEKLFF.

The V gene is TRBV3-1, the J gene TRBJ1-2; TRBD1 matches 7 bases. Unmatched junction bases numbered 7, after V lost 2 bases and J lost 4 bases. CDR3 length: 15 residues. Germline assignment: CDR1 LGHDT and CDR2 YNNKEL (reference sequence). For the CDR3, the DNA is TGTGCCAGCAGCCAACCGACAGGGTCGAGCTATGGCTACACCTTC. Protein product: CASSQPTGSSYGYTF. Complete variable domain (other parts from reference TRBV3-1 and TRBJ1-2): DTAVSQTPKYLVTQMGNDKSIKCEQNLGHDTMYWYKQDSKKFLKIMFSYNNKELIINETVPNRFSPKSPDKAHLNLHINSLELGDSAVYFCASSQPTGSSYGYTFGSGTRLTVV.